This T cell receptor beta chain is from a study of T-cell reconstitution after alpha-beta-depleted transplantation in children. The germline gives CDR1 GTSNPN, CDR2 SVGIG (reference sequence). V dropped 2 bases and J dropped 5; count of bases not matched to a gene: 12. The CDR3 extends over 16 amino acids. A library of TCRbeta sequences, prepared with unique molecular identifiers, was generated. TCRdb analysed the PCR reads with MiXCR anew, one entry per CDR3 protein. Among about 500,000 distinct CDR3 sequences listed, roughly 33% were seen once. This rearrangement joins TRBV30 to TRBJ2-5, with 9 bases matching TRBD2. The sample consisted of PBMCs from the stem cell graft donor, taken from the stem cell graft. The source is a human donor who donated a stem cell graft to a child with aplastic anemia. The CDR3 DNA is TGTGCCTGGAGTCAGGGTAGCGGGAGTTCTGGGGAGACCCAGTACTTC. Protein sequence: CAWSQGSGSSGETQYF.